The source of this T cell receptor (beta chain) is a study of T-cell reconstitution after alpha-beta-depleted transplantation in children. Study-wide results and caveats: Some patients owed their high day-60 TCRbeta diversity to surviving recipient T cells and thymic progenitors.

Preparation of the TCRbeta library was carried out with unique molecular identifiers. Each CDR3 protein gets one entry after TCRdb re-called the PCR reads with MiXCR. The sample contains roughly 400,000 distinct CDR3 sequences, 43% of which appear only once. The V gene's germline CDR1 is SGHTA and CDR2 FQGNSA. This CDR3 has 15 amino acids. With 5 bases clipped from V and 5 bases from J, the junction kept 10 bases outside the gene matches. Points on this clonotype: The antigen is not known.

The TCR was taken from a girl aged 2-10 years with aplastic anemia, due to receive a stem cell transplant. The source material was PBMCs, sampled before TCRalphabeta/CD19-depleted stem cell transplant. The rearrangement links TRBV7-2 to TRBJ2-7; 9 bases map to TRBD1. The CDR3 protein is CASSPGGTGRDEQYF. Written as DNA, the CDR3 is TGTGCCAGCAGCCCAGGAGGGACAGGGCGCGACGAGCAGTACTTC.